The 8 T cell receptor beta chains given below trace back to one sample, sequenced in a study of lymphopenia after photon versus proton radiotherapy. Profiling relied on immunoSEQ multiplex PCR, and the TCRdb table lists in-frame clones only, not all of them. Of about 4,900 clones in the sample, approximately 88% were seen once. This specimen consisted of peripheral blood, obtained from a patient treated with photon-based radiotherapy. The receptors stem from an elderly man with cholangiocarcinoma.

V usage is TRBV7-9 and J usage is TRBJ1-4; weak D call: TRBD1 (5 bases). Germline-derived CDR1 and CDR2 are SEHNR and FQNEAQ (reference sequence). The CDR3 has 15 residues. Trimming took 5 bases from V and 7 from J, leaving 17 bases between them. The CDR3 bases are TGTGCCAGCAGCCCCACCGGGGGTGGGGGTGAAAAACTGTTTTTT. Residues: CASSPTGGGGEKLFF.

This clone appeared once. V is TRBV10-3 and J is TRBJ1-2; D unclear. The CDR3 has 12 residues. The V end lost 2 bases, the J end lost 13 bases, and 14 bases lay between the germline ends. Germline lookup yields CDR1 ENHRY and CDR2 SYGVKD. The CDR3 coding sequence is TGTGCCATCAGTGAGGATCCCTCCCCGTGCACCTTC. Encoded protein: CAISEDPSPCTF.

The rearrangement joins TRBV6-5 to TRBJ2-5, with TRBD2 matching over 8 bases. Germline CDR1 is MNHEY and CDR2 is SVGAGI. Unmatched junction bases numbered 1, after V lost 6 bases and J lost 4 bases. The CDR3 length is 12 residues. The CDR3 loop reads CASSGTRETQYF. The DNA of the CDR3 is TGTGCCAGCAGCGGGACTAGAGAGACCCAGTACTTC.

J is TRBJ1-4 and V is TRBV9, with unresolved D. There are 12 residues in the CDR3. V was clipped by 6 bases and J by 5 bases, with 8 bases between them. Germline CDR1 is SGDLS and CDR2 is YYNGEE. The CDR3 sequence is CASIGINEKLFF. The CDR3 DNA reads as TGTGCCAGCATAGGGATAAATGAAAAACTGTTTTTT. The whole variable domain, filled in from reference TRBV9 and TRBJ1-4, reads DSGVTQTPKHLITATGQRVTLRCSPRSGDLSVYWYQQSLDQGLQFLIQYYNGEERAKGNILERFSAQQFPDLHSELNLSSLELGDSALYFCASIGINEKLFFGSGTQLSVL.

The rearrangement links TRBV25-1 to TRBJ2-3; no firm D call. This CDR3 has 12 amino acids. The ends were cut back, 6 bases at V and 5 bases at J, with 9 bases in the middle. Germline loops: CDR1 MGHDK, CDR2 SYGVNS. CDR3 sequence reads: CASRATGDTQYF. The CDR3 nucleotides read TGTGCCAGCAGGGCAACGGGAGATACGCAGTATTTT.

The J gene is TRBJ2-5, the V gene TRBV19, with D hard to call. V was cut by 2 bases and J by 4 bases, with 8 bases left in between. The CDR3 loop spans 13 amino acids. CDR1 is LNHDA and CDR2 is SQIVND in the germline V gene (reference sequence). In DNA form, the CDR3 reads TGTGCCAGTAGTATAAACGGACGAGAGACCCAGTACTTC. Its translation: CASSINGRETQYF. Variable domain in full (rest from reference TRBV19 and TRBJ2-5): DGGITQSPKYLFRKEGQNVTLSCEQNLNHDAMYWYRQDPGQGLRLIYYSQIVNDFQKGDIAEGYSVSREKKESFPLTVTSAQKNPTAFYLCASSINGRETQYFGPGTRLLVL.

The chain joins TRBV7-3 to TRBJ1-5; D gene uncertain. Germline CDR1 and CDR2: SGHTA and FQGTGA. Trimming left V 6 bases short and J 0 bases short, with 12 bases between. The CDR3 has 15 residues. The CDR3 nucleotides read TGTGCCAGCAGATCAGAAAAGGGTAGCAATCAGCCCCAGCATTTT. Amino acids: CASRSEKGSNQPQHF.

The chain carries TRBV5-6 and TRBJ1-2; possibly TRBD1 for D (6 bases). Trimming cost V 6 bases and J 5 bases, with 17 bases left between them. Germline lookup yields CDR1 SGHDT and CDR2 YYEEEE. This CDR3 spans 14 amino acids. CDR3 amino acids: CASILRITGYGYTF. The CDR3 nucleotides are TGTGCCAGCATCCTACGAATTACAGGGTATGGCTACACCTTC. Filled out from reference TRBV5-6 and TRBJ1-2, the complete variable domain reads DAGVTQSPTHLIKTRGQQVTLRCSPKSGHDTVSWYQQALGQGPQFIFQYYEEEERQRGNFPDRFSGHQFPNYSSELNVNALLLGDSALYLCASILRITGYGYTFGSGTRLTVV.